Shown below are 31 T cell receptor beta chains from a single sample sequenced in a study of cytomegalovirus exposure and HLA in healthy donors. PCR involved 60 Vbeta and 13 Jbeta primers. The protocol was immunoSEQ multiplex PCR, while the TCRdb copy is restricted to in-frame clones and leaves out a portion. Found here are about 170,000 clones, over 65% of them singletons; the top ten hold approximately 7.1%. Sequencing was carried out using PBMCs. The receptors were sampled from a man aged 35-49 years in good health and CMV-seropositive.

The J gene is TRBJ2-2, the V gene TRBV11-2, with 10 bases identical to TRBD1. The CDR3 has 18 residues. The junction had 11 bases not matched to a gene; V was cut back by 5 bases and J by 2 bases. From germline, CDR1 is SGHAT and CDR2 FQNNGV. Here the CDR3 DNA reads TGTGCCAGCAGCGAATTTGTCGGGACAGGGGCCAACACCGGGGAGCTGTTTTTT. Translated: CASSEFVGTGANTGELFF.

V is TRBV11-3 and J is TRBJ1-6; unclear D gene. The CDR3 runs 15 residues. The germline V gene encodes CDR1 SGHNT and CDR2 YENEEA. V lost 6 bases, J lost 2 bases, and 11 bases lay in between. This chain's CDR3 is CASRPNITYNSPLHF. For the CDR3, the DNA is TGTGCCAGCAGACCGAACATAACCTATAATTCACCCCTCCACTTT.

The gene calls are TRBV6-5 and TRBJ1-3; D ambiguous. Germline V gene data show CDR1 as MNHEY and CDR2 as SVGAGI. CDR3 size: 16 residues. Trimming shortened V by 0 bases and J by 4 bases, and 13 bases separated the two germline ends. This CDR3 is CASSYSTYRGGNTIYF. The CDR3 DNA follows: TGTGCCAGCAGTTACTCAACCTACAGAGGGGGAAACACCATATATTTT.

To note about this clone: At one of its ends the junction is not consistent with the germline gene, which may arise from a read error. This sequence joins TRBV7-2 and TRBJ1-6; D is unresolved. The CDR3 is made up of 12 amino acids. Germline-derived CDR1 and CDR2 are SGHTA and FQGNSA. CDR3 in amino acids: CASSLGETPLFF. CDR3 in DNA: TGTGCCAGCAGCTTAGGGGAGACCCCGCTTTTTTTT. Full variable domain (remainder filled in from reference TRBV7-2 and TRBJ1-6): GAGVSQSPSNKVTEKGKDVELRCDPISGHTALYWYRQSLGQGLEFLIYFQGNSAPDKSGLPSDRFSAERTGGSVSTLTIQRTQQEDSAVYLCASSLGETPLFFGNGTRLTVT.

The V and J genes are TRBV2 and TRBJ2-5; D perhaps matches TRBD1 (6 bases). This CDR3 is built from 14 residues. Germline assignment: CDR1 SNHLY and CDR2 FYNNEI. V was shortened by 4 bases and J by 1 base, with 10 bases between the two germline ends. CDR3: CASSVEQGQETQYF. CDR3 nucleotide sequence: TGTGCCAGCAGTGTGGAACAGGGCCAAGAGACCCAGTACTTC.

Regarding this clone: Sequence at one end of the junction differs from germline and may be a read error. The CDR3 reads CASRSTPPGGLLF. CDR3 DNA: TGTGCCAGCAGATCCACCCCCCCGGGGGGCCTGCTCTTC. The rearrangement links TRBV7-9 to TRBJ2-1; weak D call: TRBD2 (7 bases). This CDR3 contains 13 residues. Germline V CDR1 and CDR2: SEHNR, FQNEAQ (reference sequence). Filled out from reference TRBV7-9 and TRBJ2-1, the complete variable domain reads DTGVSQNPRHKITKRGQNVTFRCDPISEHNRLYWYRQTLGQGPEFLTYFQNEAQLEKSRLLSDRFSAERPKGSFSTLEIQRTEQGDSAMYLCASRSTPPGGLLFGPGTRLTVL.

The CDR3 nucleotides are TGTGCCAGCAGCTTAGGAGACATCTCCTACAATGAGCAGTTCTTC. It codes for CASSLGDISYNEQFF. V and J are TRBV7-6 and TRBJ2-1; no firm D call. Looked up from germline, CDR1 is SGHVS and CDR2 is FNYEAQ. The CDR3 is made up of 15 amino acids. Trimming stripped 1 base from V and 0 bases from J, with 7 bases between.

To note about this clone: Other DNA sequences in this specimen translate into the identical CDR3. This chain joins TRBV4-3 and TRBJ2-7, with 8 positions matching TRBD1. The trim removed 0 bases at V and 3 bases at J, leaving 4 bases unmatched. Germline V gene lookup returns CDR1 LGHNA and CDR2 YSLEER. The CDR3 has 15 amino acids. This CDR3 is CASSQDPGGVYEQYF. The CDR3 DNA is TGCGCCAGCAGCCAAGACCCAGGGGGCGTCTACGAGCAGTACTTC.

This clone was observed a few times. The chain combines TRBV9 with TRBJ2-3, with 8 bases identical to TRBD2. Looked up from germline, CDR1 is SGDLS and CDR2 is YYNGEE. Trimming took 3 bases from V and 6 from J; bases not matched to a gene: 9. CDR3 size: 15 residues. The CDR3 DNA follows: TGTGCCAGCAGCGCTGGGACTCCGGGAGGGGATACGCAGTATTTT. Encoded protein: CASSAGTPGGDTQYF.

V is TRBV5-1 and J is TRBJ1-6, with D possibly TRBD1 on 6 matching bases. Germline CDR1 is SGHRS and CDR2 is YFSETQ. Trimming left V 4 bases short and J 10 bases short, with 18 bases between. The CDR3 runs 15 residues. In nucleotides, the CDR3 is TGCGCCAGCAGCCCCGCTAGGGGGATAGGATCACCCCTCCACTTT. Amino acids: CASSPARGIGSPLHF.

The chain combines TRBV7-2 with TRBJ2-7; 10 bases are a match to TRBD2. Trimming took 5 bases from V and 6 from J; bases not matched to a gene: 16. The CDR3 is made up of 17 amino acids. Germline V lookup: CDR1 SGHTA, CDR2 FQGNSA. DNA for the CDR3: TGTGCCAGCAGCCGAGCTAGCGGGGGTCTGACCCACCGCGAGCAGTACTTC. Its translation is CASSRASGGLTHREQYF.

This clone was seen just once. V and J are TRBV4-2 and TRBJ2-2; no definite D call. CDR1 is LGHNA, CDR2 YNFKEQ, per germline. The V end lost 4 bases, the J end lost 0 bases, and 15 bases lay between the germline ends. The CDR3 is made up of 17 amino acids. The CDR3 DNA reads as TGTGCCAGCAGCCCCCCCGTGTTGCGGACGAACACCGGGGAGCTGTTTTTT. This gives the protein CASSPPVLRTNTGELFF.

This clone was detected only once. The rearrangement links TRBV18 to TRBJ2-2; a weak D match, TRBD1 (6 bases). Germline V lookup: CDR1 KGHSH, CDR2 LQKENI. This CDR3 region has 17 residues. Trimming took 0 bases from V and 8 from J, leaving 19 bases between them. The DNA for the CDR3 is TGTGCCAGCTCACCACCTTTAAACAGGGCCCCGTCAGGGGAGCTGTTTTTT. It translates to CASSPPLNRAPSGELFF.

This clone was detected once. The chain combines TRBV6-1 with TRBJ2-4; a possible D gene is TRBD2 (6 bases). The CDR3 is 16 residues long. Trimming left V 4 bases short and J 1 base short, with 14 bases between. Germline V CDR1 and CDR2: MNHNS, SASEGT. The CDR3 is CASSVDRLVAKNIQYF. The CDR3 bases are TGTGCCAGCAGTGTCGACAGACTAGTGGCCAAAAACATTCAGTACTTC.

The chain joins TRBV7-2 to TRBJ2-2, with D tentatively TRBD2 (6 bases). CDR3 length equals 14 residues. Germline assignment: CDR1 SGHTA and CDR2 FQGNSA. The V and J ends lost 1 base and 6 bases respectively, with 9 bases between them. CDR3 loop: CASSLGLAPGELFF. In nucleotides, the CDR3 is TGTGCCAGCAGCTTAGGGCTAGCGCCCGGGGAGCTGTTTTTT.

This clone was seen more than once but under ten times. The genes are TRBV9 and TRBJ1-3; TRBD1 might be the D (5 bases). This CDR3 has 15 amino acids. V was cut by 4 bases and J by 1 base, with 12 bases left in between. Germline-derived CDR1 and CDR2 are SGDLS and YYNGEE. As DNA, the CDR3 is TGTGCCAGCAGCATCTCACAGGAATCTGGAAACACCATATATTTT. Translated: CASSISQESGNTIYF.

V usage is TRBV11-3 and J usage is TRBJ2-1; TRBD1 is a possible D gene (7 bases). The CDR3 contains 16 residues. Germline loops: CDR1 SGHNT, CDR2 YENEEA. Deletions cut 1 base from V and 5 bases from J, with 15 bases between. The CDR3 loop is CASSLGPRGENNEQFF. The CDR3 nucleotides are TGTGCCAGCAGCTTAGGCCCCAGGGGGGAGAACAATGAGCAGTTCTTC. The full variable domain, with the rest looked up from reference TRBV11-3 and TRBJ2-1, is EAGVVQSPRYKIIEKKQPVAFWCNPISGHNTLYWYLQNLGQGPELLIRYENEEAVDDSQLPKDRFSAERLKGVDSTLKIQPAELGDSAVYLCASSLGPRGENNEQFFGPGTRLTVL.

V gene TRBV27 combines with J gene TRBJ2-4, with D maybe TRBD2 (7 bases). The CDR3 consists of 15 residues. Germline lookup yields CDR1 MNHEY and CDR2 SMNVEV (reference sequence). V lost 5 bases, J lost 8 bases, and 19 bases lay in between. CDR3 coding DNA: TGTGCCAGCAGTGTACTAGGGGGAGGGTGGGACATTCAGTACTTC. Translation gives CASSVLGGGWDIQYF.

In the case of this clone: The same CDR3 arises from other DNA sequences in this sample as well. This chain joins TRBV6-5 and TRBJ1-1; 7 bases fit TRBD1. The junction had 2 bases not matched to a gene; V was cut back by 0 bases and J by 4 bases. The length of the CDR3 is 14 residues. Germline V CDR1 and CDR2: MNHEY, SVGAGI. CDR3 sequence (DNA): TGTGCCAGCAGTTACTCATCAGGGGGCACTGAAGCTTTCTTT. Protein product: CASSYSSGGTEAFF.

This clone was observed a handful of times. The gene calls are TRBV11-1 and TRBJ2-7; TRBD2 agrees at 8 bases. Trimming at V came to 4 bases and at J to 5 bases, leaving 13 bases not matched to a gene. Germline V gene sequence: CDR1 SGHAT, CDR2 FQDESV (reference sequence). The CDR3 length is 16 residues. The CDR3: CASSSPGGTGGDEQYF. The CDR3 coding sequence is TGTGCCAGCAGCTCGCCCGGGGGAACGGGGGGGGACGAGCAGTACTTC.

V and J are TRBV7-8 and TRBJ1-1, with D maybe TRBD1 (5 bases). The CDR3 runs to 15 residues. The germline V and J ends were trimmed by 0 bases and 3 bases, with 11 bases remaining between them. Germline V CDR1 and CDR2: SGHVS, FQNEAQ. The CDR3, as DNA: TGTGCCAGCAGCTTAGCTACCCTAGGGGACACTGAAGCTTTCTTT. Amino acid sequence: CASSLATLGDTEAFF.

J is TRBJ2-6 and V is TRBV14; 7 bases fit TRBD2. Germline V gene lookup returns CDR1 SGHDN and CDR2 FVKESK. The CDR3 runs 19 residues. J gave up 0 bases and V 1 base, and 9 bases lay outside the gene matches. Written as DNA, the CDR3 is TGTGCCAGCAGCCAAGCGGGGAGGGATTTTTACTCTGGGGCCAACGTCCTGACTTTC. As protein: CASSQAGRDFYSGANVLTF.

The chain joins TRBV6-6 to TRBJ1-2; D is uncertain. Germline CDR1 reads MNHNY; CDR2 reads SVGAGI (reference sequence). The CDR3 runs 15 residues. The V gene lost 0 bases and the J gene lost 2 bases, with 10 bases spanning the gap. The CDR3 region has the DNA TGTGCCAGCAGTTACTCGAGAGGGCAGAACTATGGCTACACCTTC. Residues: CASSYSRGQNYGYTF.

V and J are TRBV5-1 and TRBJ1-2, with D perhaps matching TRBD1 (6 bases). V lost 0 bases and J lost 6, with 12 bases in between. The CDR3 runs to 14 residues. CDR1 is SGHRS and CDR2 is YFSETQ in the germline V gene. The DNA for the CDR3 is TGCGCCAGCAGCTTGGGGGGGCAATGGAATGGCTACACCTTC. Translated, it gives CASSLGGQWNGYTF.

This clone was detected once. The chain recombines TRBV11-3 with TRBJ2-3; D remains ambiguous. Between the trimmed V and J ends, which lost 0 bases and 5 bases, there was a span of 6 bases. The CDR3 is made up of 13 amino acids. CDR1 SGHNT and CDR2 YENEEA come from the germline V gene. CDR3: CASSLETVDTQYF. The CDR3 DNA follows: TGTGCCAGCAGCTTAGAGACTGTAGATACGCAGTATTTT.

The sample holds a few counts of this clone. This chain uses TRBV29-1 with TRBJ1-2; TRBD1 matches 10 bases. The germline V gene has CDR1 SQVTM and CDR2 ANQGSEA. With V trimmed by 8 bases and J by 4 bases, 16 bases remained unmatched. The length of the CDR3 is 16 residues. The CDR3 protein is CSFAAGTGVGGYGYTF. CDR3 nucleotides: TGCAGCTTTGCGGCCGGGACAGGGGTTGGAGGCTATGGCTACACCTTC.

This chain joins TRBV5-1 and TRBJ1-1; D is perhaps TRBD1 (6 bases). The V gene lost 8 bases and the J gene lost 5 bases, with 13 bases spanning the gap. Germline CDR1 and CDR2: SGHRS and YFSETQ. The CDR3 covers 12 residues. The CDR3 DNA sequence: TGCGCCAGTCGAGCAGGGGTGACTGAAGCTTTCTTT. It codes for CASRAGVTEAFF.

The J gene is TRBJ2-2, the V gene TRBV5-4; 8 bases agree with TRBD1. The germline V gene has CDR1 SGHNT and CDR2 YYREEE (reference sequence). V shed 4 bases and J 1 base; nucleotides not matched to a gene: 3. The CDR3 totals 15 residues. CDR3 coding DNA: TGTGCCAGCAGCCCGGACAGGGTGAACACCGGGGAGCTGTTTTTT. It is translated as CASSPDRVNTGELFF.

The chain couples TRBV6-1 to TRBJ1-6; D might be TRBD1 (6 bases). The CDR3 totals 13 residues. The germline CDR1 and CDR2 sequences are MNHNS and SASEGT. Trimming pared 7 bases from V and 9 bases from J, leaving 13 bases between. CDR3 sequence: CASKAGVGSPLHF. The CDR3 DNA sequence: TGTGCCAGCAAAGCAGGGGTAGGTTCACCCCTCCACTTT.

This clone was detected once. The chain couples TRBV7-8 to TRBJ2-7; D ambiguous. The germline V and J ends were trimmed by 1 base and 0 bases, with 7 bases remaining between them. This CDR3 spans 14 amino acids. CDR1 and CDR2 (germline): SGHVS, FQNEAQ. CDR3 nucleotide sequence: TGTGCCAGCAGCTTAGTTCTCTCCTCCTACGAGCAGTACTTC. It encodes CASSLVLSSYEQYF. The complete variable domain, with remaining parts taken from reference TRBV7-8 and TRBJ2-7, reads GAGVSQSPRYKVAKRGQDVALRCDPISGHVSLFWYQQALGQGPEFLTYFQNEAQLDKSGLPSDRFFAERPEGSVSTLKIQRTQQEDSAVYLCASSLVLSSYEQYFGPGTRLTVT.

The chain joins TRBV7-9 to TRBJ1-3; no definite D call. The CDR3 loop spans 14 amino acids. Germline V CDR1 and CDR2: SEHNR, FQNEAQ (reference sequence). The ends were cut back, 4 bases at V and 0 bases at J, with 7 bases in the middle. CDR3 bases: TGTGCCAGCAGCTACCCAGTCTCTGGAAACACCATATATTTT. Its protein is CASSYPVSGNTIYF.